The 11 T cell receptor beta chains in this list originate from one sample, sequenced in a study of control samples from healthy donors and cancer patients. Produced via immunoSEQ multiplex PCR; TCRdb's table is partial and in-frame only. This sample has approximately 70,000 clones, with 85% to 90% found just once. Sequencing was done on a sample of PBMCs. The receptor set was obtained from a man aged 55 to 69 with lung cancer.

This CDR3 reads CASSFQRQDTGELFF. The CDR3 DNA is TGTGCCAGCAGTTTCCAACGACAGGACACCGGGGAGCTGTTTTTT. This chain joins TRBV6-6 and TRBJ2-2; the D gene is possibly TRBD1 (6 bases). The V gene lost 4 bases and the J gene lost 3 bases, with 12 bases spanning the gap. This CDR3 has 15 amino acids. Germline-derived CDR1 and CDR2 are MNHNY and SVGAGI (reference sequence).

The chain joins TRBV6-5 to TRBJ2-1, with 8 bases lining up with TRBD2. The CDR3 is 14 residues long. Trimming cost V 6 bases and J 3 bases; bases outside gene matches: 4. In germline, CDR1 is MNHEY, CDR2 SVGAGI. CDR3 coding DNA: TGTGCCAGCAGGGCGGGGGGCTTCTACAATGAGCAGTTCTTC. Encoded protein: CASRAGGFYNEQFF.

This clone turned up a few times. As DNA, the CDR3 is TGTGCCAGCAGCGGTTCGACAGCTCCTAATCGTAATTCACCCCTCCACTTT. Its protein is CASSGSTAPNRNSPLHF. The chain is built from TRBV9 and TRBJ1-6; weak D call: TRBD1 (5 bases). Trimming took 3 bases from V and 6 from J, leaving 19 bases between them. Germline V gene sequence: CDR1 SGDLS, CDR2 YYNGEE. CDR3 length: 17 amino acids.

CDR3 bases: TGTGCCACCAGTGCCAGGGGAGATACGCAGTATTTT. It is translated as CATSARGDTQYF. This chain links TRBV24-1 with TRBJ2-3, with D tentatively TRBD1 (6 bases). Germline loops: CDR1 KGHDR, CDR2 SFDVKD. CDR3 length: 12 amino acids. The ends were cut back, 5 bases at V and 5 bases at J, with 7 bases in the middle.

This chain connects TRBV10-2 to TRBJ2-1; no clear D gene. Germline loops: CDR1 WSHSY, CDR2 SAAADI. The CDR3 spans 13 residues. With 5 bases removed from V and 10 bases from J, the gap between germline ends came to 15 bases. For the CDR3, the DNA is TGCGCCAGCAGTCGTACTCTAGATGACGAGCAGTTCTTC. This codes for CASSRTLDDEQFF.

The rearrangement uses TRBV7-9 and TRBJ1-5, with a tentative D call TRBD1 (6 bases). CDR1 is SEHNR, CDR2 FQNEAQ, per germline (reference sequence). The CDR3 runs to 13 residues. V lost 4 bases and J 7 bases, leaving 11 bases between the germline ends. CDR3: CASSSGRGQPQHF. The CDR3 DNA reads as TGTGCCAGCAGCTCAGGGAGGGGGCAGCCCCAGCATTTT.

The V call is TRBV11-3, the J call TRBJ2-1, with unresolved D. Germline CDR1 and CDR2: SGHNT and YENEEA. V dropped 5 bases and J dropped 0 bases, with 5 bases sitting between them. This CDR3 comprises 13 residues. CDR3 protein: CASSESSYNEQFF. In nucleotides, the CDR3 is TGTGCCAGCAGCGAGAGCTCCTACAATGAGCAGTTCTTC.

The rearrangement joins TRBV19 to TRBJ2-3; 7 positions match TRBD2. The V gene's germline CDR1 is LNHDA and CDR2 SQIVND (reference sequence). Trimming removed 4 bases from V and 5 bases from J; junction bases left unmatched: 9. The CDR3 sequence is 15 residues long. The DNA for the CDR3 is TGTGCCAGTAGTAAAGGCGGGGGAAATCTAGATACGCAGTATTTT. It specifies CASSKGGGNLDTQYF.

This chain connects TRBV9 to TRBJ1-3; D is perhaps TRBD1 (5 bases). V gave up 4 bases and J gave up 2 bases, with 13 bases separating them. The CDR3 totals 15 residues. The germline CDR1 and CDR2 sequences are SGDLS and YYNGEE. CDR3 nucleotide sequence: TGTGCCAGCAGCATCCCCTCGGGGCCTGGAAACACCATATATTTT. Translated, it gives CASSIPSGPGNTIYF.

This clone counts as medium-sized. This chain connects TRBV29-1 to TRBJ1-1; D is ambiguous. CDR1 is SQVTM, CDR2 ANQGSEA, per germline. The CDR3 is 11 amino acids. Trimming cost V 0 bases and J 6 bases, with 5 bases left between them. The CDR3: CSVEEWSEAFF. CDR3 coding DNA: TGCAGCGTTGAAGAGTGGTCTGAAGCTTTCTTT.

This chain connects TRBV25-1 to TRBJ1-2; maybe TRBD1 (5 bases). Between the trimmed V and J ends, which lost 0 bases and 2 bases, there was a span of 10 bases. The CDR3 loop spans 15 amino acids. CDR1 is MGHDK, CDR2 SYGVNS, per germline. CDR3 residues: CASSEYKGRNYGYTF. DNA of the CDR3: TGTGCCAGCAGTGAATATAAGGGGCGAAACTATGGCTACACCTTC.